The 23 T cell receptor beta chains given below trace back to one sample, sequenced in a study of PD-1 blockade in classical Hodgkin lymphoma. Generated by immunoSEQ multiplex PCR, the TCRdb table keeps only in-frame clones and is missing some. The sample lists roughly 2,500 clones; 70% to 90% were seen once. Each and every patient relapsed after autologous stem cell transplantation, and patients got differing brentuximab vedotin exposure. Magnetic depletion of unwanted cells isolated CD4+ T cells from thawed PBMCs. Specimen: CD4+ T cells from blood, collected at baseline. These receptors were taken from a human donor with classical Hodgkin lymphoma.

This chain joins TRBV7-9 and TRBJ1-1, with D perhaps matching TRBD1 (5 bases). The CDR3 is made up of 14 amino acids. With 5 bases removed from V and 5 bases from J, the gap between germline ends came to 15 bases. Germline V gene sequence: CDR1 SEHNR, CDR2 FQNEAQ (reference sequence). This CDR3 reads CASSPPTGGTEAFF. Here the CDR3 DNA reads TGTGCCAGCAGCCCCCCCACGGGGGGGACTGAAGCTTTCTTT.

This clone turned up a few times. The chain couples TRBV2 to TRBJ1-1; D unclear. V lost 8 bases to trimming and J lost 5 bases, with 9 bases between them. The CDR3 contains 11 residues. Per the germline V gene, CDR1 is SNHLY and CDR2 is FYNNEI. Written as DNA, the CDR3 is TGTGCCAGCGGCTGGGAGACTGAAGCTTTCTTT. Its protein is CASGWETEAFF.

The chain has TRBV5-1 and TRBJ1-2, with unresolved D. Deletions cut 0 bases from V and 5 bases from J, with 11 bases between. The CDR3 length is 14 residues. Germline V gene sequence: CDR1 SGHRS, CDR2 YFSETQ. The DNA for the CDR3 is TGCGCCAGCAGCTTGGCAGGCGACCGATATGGCTACACCTTC. The encoded protein is CASSLAGDRYGYTF.

The chain combines TRBV10-1 with TRBJ2-1, with D unresolved. V was pared by 6 bases and J by 8 bases, with 14 bases between. The CDR3 consists of 13 residues. Germline V gives CDR1 WNHNN, CDR2 SYGVQD (reference sequence). This CDR3 is CASRATKEDEQFF. Written as DNA, the CDR3 is TGCGCCAGCAGGGCCACCAAGGAAGATGAGCAGTTCTTC.

This chain connects TRBV6-8 to TRBJ2-5; D is uncertain. CDR1 MNHGY and CDR2 SAAAGT come from the germline V gene. The CDR3 covers 14 residues. With 0 bases removed from V and 2 bases from J, the gap between germline ends came to 7 bases. Here the CDR3 reads CASSYSRPQETQYF. The DNA of the CDR3 is TGTGCCAGCAGTTACTCGAGGCCTCAAGAGACCCAGTACTTC.

The chain couples TRBV7-3 to TRBJ1-1; a weak D match, TRBD1 (6 bases). The CDR3 is made up of 14 amino acids. Germline-derived CDR1 and CDR2 are SGHTA and FQGTGA. V was clipped by 3 bases and J by 5 bases, with 13 bases between them. The CDR3 bases are TGTGCCAGCAGCTTCGGGGGGCCGGGAACTGAAGCTTTCTTT. Protein sequence: CASSFGGPGTEAFF.

This clone was detected once. The rearrangement links TRBV10-3 to TRBJ1-1, with TRBD1 as a possible D gene (6 bases). Germline V gene sequence: CDR1 ENHRY, CDR2 SYGVKD. The CDR3 is made up of 15 amino acids. V was clipped by 2 bases and J by 6 bases, with 16 bases between them. CDR3 loop: CAISEPRGRGAEAFF. The CDR3 DNA follows: TGTGCCATCAGTGAGCCCAGGGGCAGGGGCGCTGAAGCTTTCTTT.

The rearrangement uses TRBV5-4 and TRBJ1-2; D is unresolved. The length of the CDR3 is 12 residues. Germline CDR1 SGHNT, CDR2 YYREEE (reference sequence). Trimming stripped 1 base from V and 0 bases from J, with 1 base between. The CDR3 bases are TGTGCCAGCAGCTTGACTAACTATGGCTACACCTTC. Protein sequence: CASSLTNYGYTF. Based on the CDR3 plus reference TRBV5-4 and TRBJ1-2, the full variable domain is ETGVTQSPTHLIKTRGQQVTLRCSSQSGHNTVSWYQQALGQGPQFIFQYYREEENGRGNFPPRFSGLQFPNYSSELNVNALELDDSALYLCASSLTNYGYTFGSGTRLTVV.

This rearrangement joins TRBV18 to TRBJ1-2; D call uncertain. The CDR3 spans 16 residues. Germline V gives CDR1 KGHSH, CDR2 LQKENI. V lost 0 bases and J lost 1, with 12 bases in between. The CDR3 region has the DNA TGTGCCAGCTCACCACCGGAAAGACTTAGTAACTATGGCTACACCTTC. Translation gives CASSPPERLSNYGYTF. Full variable domain (outside the CDR3, taken from reference TRBV18 and TRBJ1-2): NAGVMQNPRHLVRRRGQEARLRCSPMKGHSHVYWYRQLPEEGLKFMVYLQKENIIDESGMPKERFSAEFPKEGPSILRIQQVVRGDSAAYFCASSPPERLSNYGYTFGSGTRLTVV.

The rearrangement joins TRBV7-9 to TRBJ2-7; 12 nucleotides match TRBD2. In germline, CDR1 is SEHNR, CDR2 FQNEAQ (reference sequence). Trimming took 4 bases from V and 3 from J; bases not matched to a gene: 13. The CDR3 runs 18 residues. CDR3 protein: CASSSPLAGGSGSYEQYF. CDR3 DNA sequence: TGTGCCAGCAGCTCCCCCCTAGCGGGGGGGTCTGGTAGCTACGAGCAGTACTTC. The full variable domain, rest sourced from reference TRBV7-9 and TRBJ2-7, is DTGVSQNPRHKITKRGQNVTFRCDPISEHNRLYWYRQTLGQGPEFLTYFQNEAQLEKSRLLSDRFSAERPKGSFSTLEIQRTEQGDSAMYLCASSSPLAGGSGSYEQYFGPGTRLTVT.

This clone turned up a few times. This rearrangement joins TRBV19 to TRBJ2-7; TRBD2 matches at 9 bases. V lost 3 bases to trimming and J lost 4 bases; unmatched junction nucleotides: 4. The CDR3 is made up of 14 amino acids. CDR1 is LNHDA, CDR2 SQIVND, per germline (reference sequence). The CDR3 coding sequence is TGTGCCAGTAGTATCATGGCGGGAGGGTACGAGCAGTACTTC. Translated, it gives CASSIMAGGYEQYF.

The CDR3 is CAIRKEAGDGEKLFF. The CDR3 DNA sequence: TGTGCCATCAGAAAAGAGGCAGGGGACGGTGAAAAACTGTTTTTT. This sequence joins TRBV10-3 and TRBJ1-4; possible D gene TRBD1, 6 bases. V shed 6 bases and J shed 7 bases, with 18 bases lying between them. The CDR3 covers 15 residues. Looked up from germline, CDR1 is ENHRY and CDR2 is SYGVKD.

The chain combines TRBV6-5 with TRBJ2-7, with TRBD1 matching over 8 bases. In germline, CDR1 is MNHEY, CDR2 SVGAGI. The CDR3 covers 13 residues. Losses at the gene ends were 6 bases for V and 5 bases for J; bases not matched to a gene: 6. CDR3 sequence reads: CASRRRGPDEQYF. The CDR3 nucleotides are TGTGCCAGCAGACGCAGGGGGCCAGACGAGCAGTACTTC.

The gene calls are TRBV2 and TRBJ2-5, with a possible D match to TRBD2 (5 bases). Germline CDR1 is SNHLY and CDR2 is FYNNEI. The V gene lost 8 bases and the J gene lost 9 bases, with 13 bases spanning the gap. The CDR3 length is 11 residues. This chain's CDR3 is CASGESQAQYF. For the CDR3, the DNA is TGTGCCAGCGGGGAGAGCCAGGCCCAGTACTTC.

The CDR3, as DNA: TGCGCCAGCAGCTTGAGGTACCAAAGCTCCTATAATTCACCCCTCCACTTT. Residues: CASSLRYQSSYNSPLHF. This chain uses TRBV5-1 with TRBJ1-6; D unresolved. The CDR3 contains 17 residues. Germline lookup yields CDR1 SGHRS and CDR2 YFSETQ. V shed 1 base and J shed 0 bases, with 11 bases lying between them.

The V gene is TRBV19, the J gene TRBJ2-1; D is ambiguous. V shed 4 bases and J shed 0 bases, with 10 bases lying between them. This CDR3 is built from 15 residues. Germline assignment: CDR1 LNHDA and CDR2 SQIVND (reference sequence). The CDR3 DNA is TGTGCCAGTAGTAAAGGGTTGGGCTCCTACAATGAGCAGTTCTTC. This sequence encodes CASSKGLGSYNEQFF.

V gene TRBV4-3 combines with J gene TRBJ1-5; TRBD1 aligns across 7 bases. Trimming took 1 base from V and 3 from J; bases not matched to a gene: 9. Germline assignment: CDR1 LGHNA and CDR2 YSLEER. This CDR3 spans 17 amino acids. The CDR3 protein is CASSQGGGGGSNQPQHF. In DNA, the CDR3 is TGCGCCAGCAGCCAAGGAGGCGGAGGGGGCTCCAATCAGCCCCAGCATTTT.

The rearrangement joins TRBV19 to TRBJ1-3; D gene ambiguous. CDR1 is LNHDA, CDR2 SQIVND, per germline (reference sequence). The ends were cut back, 6 bases at V and 0 bases at J, with 12 bases in the middle. CDR3 length: 15 residues. CDR3 region: CASRPGRFSGNTIYF. The CDR3 DNA is TGTGCCAGTAGGCCAGGAAGATTCTCTGGAAACACCATATATTTT.

This sequence joins TRBV27 and TRBJ2-3; D is perhaps TRBD1 (6 bases). V dropped 10 bases and J dropped 3 bases, with 17 bases sitting between them. Germline V gene sequence: CDR1 MNHEY, CDR2 SMNVEV (reference sequence). The CDR3 length is 14 residues. CDR3 residues: CATRTGRRTDTQYF. CDR3 nucleotide sequence: TGTGCCACCCGAACAGGGAGAAGAACAGATACGCAGTATTTT.

The gene calls are TRBV7-6 and TRBJ2-5; the D gene is possibly TRBD2 (6 bases). Germline CDR1 SGHVS, CDR2 FNYEAQ. This CDR3 region has 15 residues. Trimming shortened V by 5 bases and J by 1 base, and 14 bases separated the two germline ends. CDR3 amino acids: CASSPWAGSQETQYF. DNA of the CDR3: TGTGCCAGCAGCCCTTGGGCGGGGTCCCAAGAGACCCAGTACTTC.

The rearrangement joins TRBV6-6 to TRBJ2-7, with TRBD2 as a possible D gene (6 bases). The CDR3 loop spans 12 amino acids. Trimming removed 6 bases at V and 7 bases at J, with 13 bases between. Germline assignment: CDR1 MNHNY and CDR2 SVGAGI (reference sequence). CDR3 residues: CASSHGSGEQYF. As DNA, the CDR3 is TGTGCCAGCAGCCACGGGAGTGGTGAGCAGTACTTC.

This clone was detected once. The chain joins TRBV11-3 to TRBJ2-3; 9 positions agree with TRBD2. This CDR3 has 15 residues. V shed 5 bases, J shed 9 bases, and the junction held 12 bases outside the gene matches. Germline CDR1 is SGHNT and CDR2 is YENEEA. The CDR3 here is CASSEGGTSKGTQYF. As DNA, the CDR3 is TGTGCCAGCAGCGAAGGCGGGACTAGCAAGGGGACGCAGTATTTT.

V is TRBV12-1 and J is TRBJ2-2; no check of the table's D call, TRBD2, against the DNA was made. TRBV12-1 is a listed pseudogene. The CDR3 sequence is 21 residues long. The CDR3 nucleotides are TGTGCCAGCAGCCTCCACACATGGACTAGCCGGTTTTGGCGTTACACCGGGGAGCTGTTTTTT. As protein: CASSLHTWTSRFWRYTGELFF.